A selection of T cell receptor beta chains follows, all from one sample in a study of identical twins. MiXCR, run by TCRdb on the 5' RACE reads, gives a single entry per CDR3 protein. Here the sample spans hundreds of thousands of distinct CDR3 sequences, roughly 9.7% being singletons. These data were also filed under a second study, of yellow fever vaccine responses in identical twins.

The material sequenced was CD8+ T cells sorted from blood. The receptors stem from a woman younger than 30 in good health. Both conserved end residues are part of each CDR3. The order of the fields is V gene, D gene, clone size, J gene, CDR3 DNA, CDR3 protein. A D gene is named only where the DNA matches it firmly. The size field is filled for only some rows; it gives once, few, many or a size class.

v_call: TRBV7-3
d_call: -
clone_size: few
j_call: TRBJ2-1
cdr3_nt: TGTGCCAGCAGCTTAATACCAGGGTCCCAGGATGAGCAGTTCTTC
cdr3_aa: CASSLIPGSQDEQFF

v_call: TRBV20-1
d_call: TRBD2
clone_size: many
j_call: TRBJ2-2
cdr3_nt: TGCAGCCGACGGGAGGATAACACCGGGGAGCTGTTTTTT
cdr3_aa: CSRREDNTGELFF

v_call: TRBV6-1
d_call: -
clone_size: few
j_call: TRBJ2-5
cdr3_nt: TGTGCCAGCAGAGCAGACGGAACTCAAGAGACCCAGTACTTC
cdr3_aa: CASRADGTQETQYF

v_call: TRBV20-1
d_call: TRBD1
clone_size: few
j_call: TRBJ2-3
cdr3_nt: TGCAGCTACCGGGACAGCTACACAGATACGCAGTATTTT
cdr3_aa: CSYRDSYTDTQYF

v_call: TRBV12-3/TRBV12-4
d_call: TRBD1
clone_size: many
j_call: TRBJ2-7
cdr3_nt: TGTGCCAGCAGTTGGGGGACAGGGGACTACGAGCAGTACTTC
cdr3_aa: CASSWGTGDYEQYF

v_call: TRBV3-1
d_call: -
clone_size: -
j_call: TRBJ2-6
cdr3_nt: TGTGCCAGCTCTGAGACAGGTGGACACTCTGGGGCCAACGTCCTGACTTTC
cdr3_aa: CASSETGGHSGANVLTF

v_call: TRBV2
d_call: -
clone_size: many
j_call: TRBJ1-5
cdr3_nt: TGTGCCAGCAGTGAACCCGGGAATCAGCCCCAGCATTTT
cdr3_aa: CASSEPGNQPQHF

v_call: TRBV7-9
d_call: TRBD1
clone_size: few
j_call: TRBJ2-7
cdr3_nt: TGTGCCAGCTCCTCACCGCAGGGACAGTCCTACGAGCAGTACTTC
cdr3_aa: CASSSPQGQSYEQYF

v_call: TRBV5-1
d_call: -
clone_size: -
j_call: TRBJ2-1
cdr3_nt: TGCGCCAGCAGCTTGCGGACGCCGGTAATAGCGGTAGAGCAGTTCTTC
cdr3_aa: CASSLRTPVIAVEQFF

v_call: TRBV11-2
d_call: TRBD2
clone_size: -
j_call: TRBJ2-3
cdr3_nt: TGTGCCAGCAGCTTACTACTAGCGGTGATTGCAGATACGCAGTATTTT
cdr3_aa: CASSLLLAVIADTQYF

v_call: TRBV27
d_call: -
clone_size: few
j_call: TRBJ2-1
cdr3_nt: TGTGCCAGCAGTTTAGGCAAAGGTCGGAGGGACACAGATGAGCAGTTCTTC
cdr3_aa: CASSLGKGRRDTDEQFF

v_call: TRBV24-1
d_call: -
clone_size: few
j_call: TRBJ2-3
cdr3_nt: TGTGCCACCAGTGATCGTTGGGAGCCCCGGACGGGTACGCAGTATTTT
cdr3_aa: CATSDRWEPRTGTQYF

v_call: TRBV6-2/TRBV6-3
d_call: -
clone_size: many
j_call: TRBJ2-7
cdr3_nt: TGTGCCAGCAGTTACTCGACTACCACACCCTACGAGCAGTACTTC
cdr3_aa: CASSYSTTTPYEQYF

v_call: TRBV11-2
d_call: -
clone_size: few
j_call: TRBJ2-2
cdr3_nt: TGTGCCAGCAGCTTAGTTACGGAGCTGTTTTTT
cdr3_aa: CASSLVTELFF

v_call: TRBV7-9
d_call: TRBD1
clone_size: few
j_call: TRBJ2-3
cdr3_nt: TGTGCCAGCGAAATAGGGACAGACACAGATACGCAGTATTTT
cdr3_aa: CASEIGTDTDTQYF

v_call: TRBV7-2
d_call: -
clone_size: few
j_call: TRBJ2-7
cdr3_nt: TGTGCCAGCAGCTTAGGACAGGCAACGTCCTACGAGCAGTACTTC
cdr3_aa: CASSLGQATSYEQYF

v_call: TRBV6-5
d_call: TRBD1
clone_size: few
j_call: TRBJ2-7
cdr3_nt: TGTGCCAGCAGTTACTCAAAAATTGGGACAGGGGGCTACGAGCAGTACTTC
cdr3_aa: CASSYSKIGTGGYEQYF

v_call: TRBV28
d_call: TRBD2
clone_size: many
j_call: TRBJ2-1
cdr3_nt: TGTGCCAGCAGTACCAGGACTAGCGGGAGGGATAATGAGCAGTTCTTC
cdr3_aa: CASSTRTSGRDNEQFF

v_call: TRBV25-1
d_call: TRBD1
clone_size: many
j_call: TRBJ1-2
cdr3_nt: TGTGCCAGCAGTGAATTGGGACAGGTCTATGGCTACACCTTC
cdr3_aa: CASSELGQVYGYTF

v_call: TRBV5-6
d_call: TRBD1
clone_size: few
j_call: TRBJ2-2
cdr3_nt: TGTGCCAGCAGCTGGACAGGGGACTTCACCGGGGAGCTGTTTTTT
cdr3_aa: CASSWTGDFTGELFF

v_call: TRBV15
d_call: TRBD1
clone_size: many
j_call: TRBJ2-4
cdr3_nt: TGTGCCACCAGCAGAGATAACAGGGGGCTGGTCAAAAACATTCAGTACTTC
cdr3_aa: CATSRDNRGLVKNIQYF

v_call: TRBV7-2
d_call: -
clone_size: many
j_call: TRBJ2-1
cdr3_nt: TGTGCCAGCAGACCCCAGGGAGGTAATGAGCAGTTCTTC
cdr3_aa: CASRPQGGNEQFF

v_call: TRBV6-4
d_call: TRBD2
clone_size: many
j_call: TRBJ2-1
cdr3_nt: TGTGCCAGCAGTGAAATTAGCGGGAGTAATGAGCAGTTCTTC
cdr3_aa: CASSEISGSNEQFF

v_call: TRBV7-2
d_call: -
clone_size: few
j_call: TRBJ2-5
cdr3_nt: TGTGCCAGCAGCTTAATCCTTCACCAGGGACAAGAGACCCAGTACTTC
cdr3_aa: CASSLILHQGQETQYF

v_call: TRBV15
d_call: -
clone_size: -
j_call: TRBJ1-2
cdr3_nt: TGTGCCACCAGCGACAGAAACTATGGCTACACCTTC
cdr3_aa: CATSDRNYGYTF

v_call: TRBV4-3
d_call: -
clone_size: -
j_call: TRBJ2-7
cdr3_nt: TGCGCCAGCAGCCAAGACCGGGTTTTGGGCGAGCAGTACTTC
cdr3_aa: CASSQDRVLGEQYF

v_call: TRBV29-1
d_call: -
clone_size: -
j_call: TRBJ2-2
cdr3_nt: TGCAGCGTTGAAGAAACCGGGGAGCTGTTTTTT
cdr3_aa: CSVEETGELFF

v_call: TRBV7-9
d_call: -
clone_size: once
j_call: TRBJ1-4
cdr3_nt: TGTGCCAGCAGCTTAGCGCTGGACAGTCCTAATGAAAAACTGTTTTTT
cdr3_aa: CASSLALDSPNEKLFF

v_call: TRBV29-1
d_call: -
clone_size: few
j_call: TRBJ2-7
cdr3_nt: TGCAGCGTTCCGGCAGGGGCCTACGAGCAGTACTTC
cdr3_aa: CSVPAGAYEQYF

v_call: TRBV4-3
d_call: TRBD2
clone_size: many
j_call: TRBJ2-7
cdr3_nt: TGCGCCAGCAGCCAAGACGCGACTAGCGGGAGGGCCACCTACGAGCAGTACTTC
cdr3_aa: CASSQDATSGRATYEQYF

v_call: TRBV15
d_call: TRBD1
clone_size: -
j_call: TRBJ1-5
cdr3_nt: TGTGCCACCAGCCCGATAAGAAGACAGGGGGTGAATAGCAATCAGCCCCAGCATTTT
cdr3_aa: CATSPIRRQGVNSNQPQHF

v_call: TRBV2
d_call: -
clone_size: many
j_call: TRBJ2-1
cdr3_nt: TGTGCCAGCAGCGATCTACCTCAGAGCTCCTACAATGAGCAGTTCTTC
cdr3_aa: CASSDLPQSSYNEQFF

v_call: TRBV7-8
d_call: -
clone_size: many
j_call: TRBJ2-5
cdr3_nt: TGTGCCAGCAGCCCCCAGGGTCCCCAGTACTTC
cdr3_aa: CASSPQGPQYF

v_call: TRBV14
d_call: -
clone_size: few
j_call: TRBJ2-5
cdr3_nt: TGTGCCAGCAGCCAACTACGGACGTACCAAGAGACCCAGTACTTC
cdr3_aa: CASSQLRTYQETQYF

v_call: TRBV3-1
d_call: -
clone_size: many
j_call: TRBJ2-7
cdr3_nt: TGTGCCAGCAGCCAAGAGGAAGCTTCCGAGCAGTACTTC
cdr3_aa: CASSQEEASEQYF

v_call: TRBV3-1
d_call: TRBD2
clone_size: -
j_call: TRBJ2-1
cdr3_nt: TGTGCCAGCAGCCAGTTCCGGACTAGCGGGTACAATGAGCAGTTCTTC
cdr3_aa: CASSQFRTSGYNEQFF

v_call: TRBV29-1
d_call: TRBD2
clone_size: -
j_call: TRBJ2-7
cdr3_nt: TGCAGCGTAACTGACCGGGAGGTCTACGAGCAGTACTTC
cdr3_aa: CSVTDREVYEQYF

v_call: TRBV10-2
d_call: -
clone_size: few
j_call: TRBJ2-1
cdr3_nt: TGCGCCAGCACGGCAGGACTCTACAATGAGCAGTTCTTC
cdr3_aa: CASTAGLYNEQFF

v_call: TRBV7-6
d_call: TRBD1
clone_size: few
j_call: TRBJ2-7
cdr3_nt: TGTGCCAGCAGCTCGGGACAGGGAGTCCACGAGCAGTACTTC
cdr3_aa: CASSSGQGVHEQYF

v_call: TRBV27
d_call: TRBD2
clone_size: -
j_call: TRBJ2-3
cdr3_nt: TGTGCCAGCACCCTTTCGCCGGGAGGGCCTTCGGTCGGAGATACGCAGTATTTT
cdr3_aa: CASTLSPGGPSVGDTQYF

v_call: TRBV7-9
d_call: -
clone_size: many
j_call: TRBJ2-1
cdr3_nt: TGTGCTCAGAGGTCGGGGAATGAGCAGTTCTTC
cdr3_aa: CAQRSGNEQFF

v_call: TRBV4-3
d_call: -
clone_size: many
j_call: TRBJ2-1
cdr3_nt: TGCGCCAGCAGCCAAGAACCCCCCCCGGTCGAGAATGAGCAGTTCTTC
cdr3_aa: CASSQEPPPVENEQFF

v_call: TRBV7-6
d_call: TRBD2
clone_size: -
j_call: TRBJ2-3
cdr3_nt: TGTGCCAGCAGCTCATCTAGCGGCCCTTACACAGATACGCAGTATTTT
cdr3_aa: CASSSSSGPYTDTQYF

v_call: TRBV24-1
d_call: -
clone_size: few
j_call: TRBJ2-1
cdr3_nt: TGTGCCACCAGTGATTTGCCGGGGGACAATGAGCAGTTCTTC
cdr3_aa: CATSDLPGDNEQFF

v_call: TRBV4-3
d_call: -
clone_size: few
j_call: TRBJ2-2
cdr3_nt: TGCGCCAGCAGCCCCACTACCGGGGCGGACACCGGGGAGCTGTTTTTT
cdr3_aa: CASSPTTGADTGELFF

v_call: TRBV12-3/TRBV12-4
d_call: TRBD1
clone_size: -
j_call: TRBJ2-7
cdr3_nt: TGTGCCAGCAGTATTTATAGGGGACAGGGGCGATCACCCTACGAGCAGTACTTC
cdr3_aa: CASSIYRGQGRSPYEQYF

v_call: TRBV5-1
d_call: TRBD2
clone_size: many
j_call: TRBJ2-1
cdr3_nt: TGCGCCAGCAGCCTGGCGGGGGTCCCCTACAATGAGCAGTTCTTC
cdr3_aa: CASSLAGVPYNEQFF

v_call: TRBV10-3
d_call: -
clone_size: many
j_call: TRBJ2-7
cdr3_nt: TGTGCCATCAGTGAGTCGACTTCGGGAGAGCAGTACTTC
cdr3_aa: CAISESTSGEQYF

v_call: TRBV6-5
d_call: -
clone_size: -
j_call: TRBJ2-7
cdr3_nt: TGTGCCAGCAGTTACGAGACAGGCTACGAGCAGTACTTC
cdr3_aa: CASSYETGYEQYF

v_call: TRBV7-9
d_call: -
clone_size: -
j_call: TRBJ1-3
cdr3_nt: TGTGCCAGCAGCGCGTCTACATCGGAGCCTGGAAACACCATATATTTT
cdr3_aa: CASSASTSEPGNTIYF

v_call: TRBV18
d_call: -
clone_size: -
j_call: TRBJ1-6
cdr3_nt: TGTGCCAGCTCAGACGCAGATAATTCACCCCTCCACTTT
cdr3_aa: CASSDADNSPLHF

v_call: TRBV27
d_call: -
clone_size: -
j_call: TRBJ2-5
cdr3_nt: TGTGCCAGCAGTTCCCCCGAGACCCAGTACTTC
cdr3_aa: CASSSPETQYF

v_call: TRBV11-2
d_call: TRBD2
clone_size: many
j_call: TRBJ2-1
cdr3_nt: TGTGCCAGCAGCTTTGGGGGGGATGAGCAGTTCTTC
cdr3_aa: CASSFGGDEQFF

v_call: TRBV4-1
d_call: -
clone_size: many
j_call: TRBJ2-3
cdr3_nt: TGCGCCAGCAGCCATGTATCTAGCGGCACAGATACGCAGTATTTT
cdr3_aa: CASSHVSSGTDTQYF

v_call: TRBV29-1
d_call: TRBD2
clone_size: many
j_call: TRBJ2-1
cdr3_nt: TGCAGCGTCCATCTAACTAGCGGGAGGGCCCGGTCCTACAATGAGCAGTTCTTC
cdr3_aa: CSVHLTSGRARSYNEQFF

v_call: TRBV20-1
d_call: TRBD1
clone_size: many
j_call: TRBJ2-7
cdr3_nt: TGCAGTGCTAGAGATAGCAGGGGGCTGGACGAGCAGTACTTC
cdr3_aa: CSARDSRGLDEQYF

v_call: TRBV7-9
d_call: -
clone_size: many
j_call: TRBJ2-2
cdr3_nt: TGTGCCAGCAGCTTAGTTGGGGGACCGCCGAACACCGGGGAGCTGTTTTTT
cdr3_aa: CASSLVGGPPNTGELFF

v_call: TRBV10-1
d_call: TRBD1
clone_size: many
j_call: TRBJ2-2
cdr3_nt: TGCGCCAGCAGGGATACCGGGACAGCGAACACCGGGGAGCTGTTTTTT
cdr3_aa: CASRDTGTANTGELFF

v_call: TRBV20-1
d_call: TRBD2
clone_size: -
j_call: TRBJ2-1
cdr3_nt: TGCAGTGCCCCGGGACTAGCGGGAGGCCTCTCCTCCTACAATGAGCAGTTCTTC
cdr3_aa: CSAPGLAGGLSSYNEQFF